The sequence of this T cell receptor (beta chain) was determined in a study of OX40 agonist ivuxolimab in advanced cancers. Whole-study findings and limits: Among expanded peripheral T cells, antigen specificity went undetermined.

Profiled with immunoSEQ multiplex PCR; TCRdb holds only in-frame clones, not every one. The repertoire consists of more than 15,000 clones, with over 75% occurring once and the leading ten covering 30%. Worth noting for this clone: The antigen is unknown.

There are 17 residues in the CDR3. The ends were cut back, 5 bases at V and 7 bases at J, with 23 bases in the middle. The V gene's germline CDR1 is LNHDA and CDR2 SQIVND (reference sequence). V usage is TRBV19 and J usage is TRBJ2-2, with a possible D match to TRBD2 (5 bases). Specimen: CD4+ or CD8+ T cells sorted from blood, collected in a trial of the OX40 agonist ivuxolimab. The receptor was isolated from an adult with an advanced solid tumor such as melanoma, head and neck, liver or kidney cancer. CDR3 sequence (DNA): TGTGCCAGTAGTGTACCGGCCTCTCGGGGTTTTCTCGGGGAGCTGTTTTTT. This encodes CASSVPASRGFLGELFF. The full variable domain, completed using reference TRBV19 and TRBJ2-2, is DGGITQSPKYLFRKEGQNVTLSCEQNLNHDAMYWYRQDPGQGLRLIYYSQIVNDFQKGDIAEGYSVSREKKESFPLTVTSAQKNPTAFYLCASSVPASRGFLGELFFGEGSRLTVL.